The 5 T cell receptor beta chains in this list originate from one sample, sequenced in a study of blood T cell repertoires in COVID-19. The method was immunoSEQ multiplex PCR; TCRdb's version includes in-frame clones alone and lacks a portion of them. Here the sample spans more than 200,000 clones, over 80% being singletons. The sample taken for sequencing was PBMCs or T cells enriched from blood (not recorded which). Every receptor here comes from a woman in her 30s who had been exposed to COVID-19.

This rearrangement joins TRBV12-3 or TRBV12-4 to TRBJ1-4; D is undetermined. V was pared by 2 bases and J by 10 bases, with 11 bases between. The CDR3 sequence is 13 residues long. CDR3 region: CASSLLATGKLFF. Here the CDR3 DNA reads TGTGCCAGCAGTTTATTGGCCACGGGAAAACTGTTTTTT.

This chain uses TRBV2 with TRBJ2-1; TRBD2 matches 14 bases. Trimming cost V 4 bases and J 9 bases; bases outside gene matches: 5. Germline CDR1 and CDR2: SNHLY and FYNNEI. This CDR3 spans 15 amino acids. CDR3 protein: CASSGLAGGPFEQFF. CDR3 DNA: TGTGCCAGCAGTGGACTAGCGGGAGGGCCTTTTGAGCAGTTCTTC.

This clone was picked up many times. The chain carries TRBV6-4 and TRBJ2-7; weak D call: TRBD2 (5 bases). This CDR3 spans 14 amino acids. Germline CDR1 reads MRHNA; CDR2 reads SNTAGT. Trimming took off 3 bases at V and 4 bases at J, with 13 bases between the two ends. The CDR3 loop is CASSESAEQYEQYF. The CDR3 nucleotides are TGTGCCAGCAGTGAGTCAGCGGAGCAATACGAGCAGTACTTC.

V is TRBV5-6 and J is TRBJ1-3; D is uncertain. The V gene's germline CDR1 is SGHDT and CDR2 YYEEEE. V lost 0 bases, J lost 1 base, and 8 bases lay in between. The CDR3 loop spans 15 amino acids. The CDR3 DNA reads as TGTGCCAGCAGCTTGGGACTGATATCTGGAAACACCATATATTTT. The encoded protein is CASSLGLISGNTIYF. The variable domain in full, with the rest retrieved from reference TRBV5-6 and TRBJ1-3, is DAGVTQSPTHLIKTRGQQVTLRCSPKSGHDTVSWYQQALGQGPQFIFQYYEEEERQRGNFPDRFSGHQFPNYSSELNVNALLLGDSALYLCASSLGLISGNTIYFGEGSWLTVV.

This chain links TRBV7-6 with TRBJ1-1; D is undetermined. V shed 3 bases and J shed 0 bases, with 8 bases lying between them. Germline V gives CDR1 SGHVS, CDR2 FNYEAQ. This CDR3 region has 14 residues. Here the CDR3 DNA reads TGTGCCAGCAGCTTCTCCACTGTGAACACTGAAGCTTTCTTT. Its protein is CASSFSTVNTEAFF.